The sequence of this TCR beta chain was determined in a study of blood T cell repertoires in COVID-19. Across the study: Sources were T cells, B-cell-depleted T cells, or PBMCs; the material itself was cDNA or gDNA.

The ends were cut back, 2 bases at V and 4 bases at J, with 10 bases in the middle. CDR1 is LNHDA and CDR2 is SQIVND in the germline V gene (reference sequence). The CDR3 covers 14 residues. Clones were read by immunoSEQ multiplex PCR, and TCRdb kept only the in-frame ones, dropping some. The sample has hundreds of thousands of clones, about 89% seen once. This clonotype was obtained from a woman between 50 and 59 years old with COVID-19, enrolled during active disease. Sequencing used peripheral blood. The chain is built from TRBV19 and TRBJ2-3, with D tentatively TRBD2 (6 bases). The chain's CDR3 is CASSIRGLADTQYF. The CDR3 region has the DNA TGTGCCAGTAGTATACGGGGGTTGGCAGATACGCAGTATTTT.